This T cell receptor (beta chain) was documented in a study of shared T cell receptors in the human thymus. Here immunoSEQ multiplex PCR was the method, and the copy in TCRdb shows in-frame clones only, minus some. This table holds hundreds of thousands of clones, approximately 89% found once. CDR1 and CDR2 from the germline V gene are LGHNT and FRNRAP. The CDR3 is made up of 17 amino acids. Trimming left V 1 base short and J 8 bases short, with 23 bases between. This clone was detected a few times. Separately, the same data were catalogued under a study of human thymus T cells.

V is TRBV12-5 and J is TRBJ1-2; D is uncertain. The sequencing input was thymocytes. This sequence was found in a boy in the first two years of life with a congenital heart defect. The CDR3 sequence is CASGLETNRGGLRGYTF. The CDR3 coding sequence is TGTGCTAGTGGTTTGGAAACCAACCGGGGAGGTCTACGGGGCTACACCTTC.